This T cell receptor beta chain was recorded in a study of blood T cell repertoires in COVID-19. This clone was seen once. The CDR3 is 17 residues long. Losses at the gene ends were 0 bases for V and 5 bases for J; bases not matched to a gene: 8. Germline V CDR1 and CDR2: SGHAT, FQNNGV. In the study's own analysis: Reference gene primer amplification yielded estimated nucleated cell counts. The repertoire was sequenced with immunoSEQ multiplex PCR; TCRdb's copy has only in-frame clones and lacks some. From that table come the V and J calls and clone size; the DNA was used to work out D and trimming. The data show about 160,000 clones, roughly nine tenths seen once.

This TCR was recovered from a man aged 60-69 years with active or convalescent COVID-19. The sequencing input was peripheral blood. This chain uses TRBV11-2 with TRBJ2-5; 11 bases agree with TRBD2. For the CDR3, the DNA is TGTGCCAGCAGCTTAGAAGTGGCTAGCGGGAGGATGGAGACCCAGTACTTC. Its protein product is CASSLEVASGRMETQYF.